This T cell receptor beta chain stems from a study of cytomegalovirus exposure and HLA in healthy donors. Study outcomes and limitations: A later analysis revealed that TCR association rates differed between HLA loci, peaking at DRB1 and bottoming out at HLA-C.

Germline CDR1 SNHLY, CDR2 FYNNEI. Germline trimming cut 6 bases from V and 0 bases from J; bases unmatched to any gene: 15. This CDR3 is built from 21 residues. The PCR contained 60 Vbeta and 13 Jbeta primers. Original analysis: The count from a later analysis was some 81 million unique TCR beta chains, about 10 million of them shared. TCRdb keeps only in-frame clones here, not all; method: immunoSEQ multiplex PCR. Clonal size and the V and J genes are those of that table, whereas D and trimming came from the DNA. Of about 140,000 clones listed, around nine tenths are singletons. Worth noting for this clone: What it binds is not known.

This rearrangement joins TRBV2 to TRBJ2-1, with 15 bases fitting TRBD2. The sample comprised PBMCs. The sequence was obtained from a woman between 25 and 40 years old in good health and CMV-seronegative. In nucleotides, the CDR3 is TGTGCCAGCAGCGGACTAGCGGGGGGGCACACTAGCGGGAGCTCCTACAATGAGCAGTTCTTC. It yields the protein CASSGLAGGHTSGSSYNEQFF.